This T cell receptor beta chain was profiled in a study of T cell repertoires in cytomegalovirus infection. Background on the study: Public TCR beta signature analysis indicated the presence of both CMV infection and matching HLA type.

The length of the CDR3 is 13 residues. Trimming pared 6 bases from V and 3 bases from J, leaving 12 bases between. This clonotype has more than one count but fewer than ten. Its antigen is unidentified. TCRdb re-analysed the reads in MiXCR, keeping a single row per CDR3 protein. The data contain approximately 500,000 distinct CDR3 sequences, roughly 10% of them singletons. Findings of the study overall: Adding up the frequency of public TCR beta families identified people who carried CMV plus the relevant HLA. Across the ex vivo response, the dominant clonotypes were HLA-C-restricted CMV-specific TCR beta clonotypes.

The sequencing sample was made of PBMCs. The receptor was derived from a human donor in good health (CMV status not recorded). Some clones in this sample may be carry-over from other donors' samples. This rearrangement joins TRBV12-3 or TRBV12-4 to TRBJ2-7, with D possibly being TRBD1 (5 bases). Here the CDR3 reads CASSPAQGYEQYF. The CDR3 DNA reads TGTGCCAGCAGCCCCGCGCAGGGCTACGAGCAGTACTTC.